The source of this T cell receptor beta chain is a study of T cells in localized non-small cell lung cancer. Some clones are missing from TCRdb's copy, which holds only in-frame ones; the method was immunoSEQ multiplex PCR. The table records 20,000 to 25,000 clones, roughly 88% of them present only once. V lost 0 bases, J lost 3 bases, and 3 bases lay in between. The CDR3 length is 13 residues. Germline lookup yields CDR1 PRHDT and CDR2 FYEKMQ (reference sequence). The sequence was obtained from a man aged 35 to 69 with stage II lung adenocarcinoma. Sequences were derived from PBMCs, sampled before any cancer treatment. The chain is built from TRBV13 and TRBJ1-5; no firm D call. CDR3 sequence: CASSLGVNQPQHF. The CDR3, as DNA: TGTGCCAGCAGCTTAGGCGTCAATCAGCCCCAGCATTTT.